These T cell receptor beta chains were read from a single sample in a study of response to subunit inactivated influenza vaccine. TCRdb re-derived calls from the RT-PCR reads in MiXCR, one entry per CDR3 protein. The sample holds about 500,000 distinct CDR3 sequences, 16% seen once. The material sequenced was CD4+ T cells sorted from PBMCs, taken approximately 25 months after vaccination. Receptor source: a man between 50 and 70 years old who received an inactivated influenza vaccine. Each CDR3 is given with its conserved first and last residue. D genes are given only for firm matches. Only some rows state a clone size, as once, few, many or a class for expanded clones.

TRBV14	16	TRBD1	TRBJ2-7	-	CASSQDYWGTDYDQYF	TGTGCCAGCAGCCAAGATTATTGGGGGACAGATTACGATCAGTACTTC
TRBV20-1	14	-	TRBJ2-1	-	CSARSDKTYNEQFF	TGCAGTGCTAGGTCGGACAAAACCTACAATGAGCAGTTCTTC
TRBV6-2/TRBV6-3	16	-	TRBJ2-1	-	CASSPVPRGSYNEQFF	TGTGCCAGCAGCCCCGTCCCAAGGGGCTCCTACAATGAGCAGTTCTTC
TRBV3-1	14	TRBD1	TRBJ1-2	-	CASSPGQPLYGYTF	TGTGCCAGCAGCCCGGGACAGCCGCTCTATGGCTACACCTTC
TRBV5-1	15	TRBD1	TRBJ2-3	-	CASSSTGGLTDTQYF	TGCGCCAGCAGCTCGACAGGGGGCCTCACAGATACGCAGTATTTT
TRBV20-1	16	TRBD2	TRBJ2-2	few	CSASPGLAGGTGELFF	TGCAGTGCTAGCCCGGGACTAGCGGGAGGCACCGGGGAGCTGTTTTTT
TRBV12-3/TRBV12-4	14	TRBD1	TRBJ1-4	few	CASSRTGPREKLFF	TGTGCCAGCAGTCGGACAGGCCCCCGTGAAAAACTGTTTTTT
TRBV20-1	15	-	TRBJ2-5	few	CSPQGQRQTQETQYF	TGCAGTCCCCAGGGTCAACGACAGACCCAAGAGACCCAGTACTTC
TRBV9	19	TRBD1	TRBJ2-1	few	CASSVGTGGSSIPYNEQFF	TGTGCCAGCAGCGTAGGTACAGGGGGAAGTTCGATACCATACAATGAGCAGTTCTTC
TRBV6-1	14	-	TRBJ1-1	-	CASSVVQGLFEAFF	TGTGCCAGCAGTGTTGTACAGGGACTATTTGAAGCTTTCTTT
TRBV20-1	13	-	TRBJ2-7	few	CSAGDLMGYEQYF	TGCAGTGCTGGGGACTTGATGGGATACGAGCAGTACTTC
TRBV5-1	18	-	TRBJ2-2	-	CASSTGLYRDQGTGELFF	TGCGCCAGCAGCACAGGACTGTATCGCGATCAGGGCACCGGGGAGCTGTTTTTT
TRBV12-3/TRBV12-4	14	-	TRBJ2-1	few	CASSPAGRVNEQFF	TGTGCCAGCAGTCCGGCGGGACGGGTCAATGAGCAGTTCTTC
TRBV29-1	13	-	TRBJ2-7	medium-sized	CSVAITQGYEQYF	TGCAGCGTTGCAATAACTCAGGGGTACGAGCAGTACTTC
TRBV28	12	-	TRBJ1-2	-	CATPGRIYGYTF	TGTGCCACCCCCGGACGCATCTATGGCTACACCTTC
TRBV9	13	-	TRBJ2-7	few	CASSVEALGEQYF	TGTGCCAGCAGCGTAGAGGCGCTGGGCGAGCAGTACTTC
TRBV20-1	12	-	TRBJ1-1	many	CSANDQPTEAFF	TGCAGTGCTAATGATCAGCCTACTGAAGCTTTCTTT
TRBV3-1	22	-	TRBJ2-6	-	CASSQDTPTITVHSSGANVLTF	TGTGCCAGCAGCCAAGATACCCCCACGATCACAGTCCACAGCTCTGGGGCCAACGTCCTGACTTTC
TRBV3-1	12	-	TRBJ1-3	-	CASESSGNTIYF	TGTGCCAGCGAGAGCTCTGGAAACACCATATATTTT
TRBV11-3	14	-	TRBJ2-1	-	CASSLGKANNEQFF	TGTGCCAGCAGCTTAGGGAAAGCTAACAATGAGCAGTTCTTC
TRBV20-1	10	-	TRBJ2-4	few	CSAQRNIQYF	TGCAGTGCTCAACGAAACATTCAGTACTTC
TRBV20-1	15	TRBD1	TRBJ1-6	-	CSARERTGQNSPLHF	TGCAGTGCTAGAGAGAGGACAGGGCAGAATTCACCCCTCCACTTT